What follows is one T cell receptor (beta chain) and its context. This CDR3 comprises 15 residues. Germline V CDR1 and CDR2: MNHEY, SMNVEV (reference sequence). The junction had 6 bases not matched to a gene; V was cut back by 7 bases and J by 1 base. The data were obtained in a study of T cell changes during pregnancy in multiple sclerosis. Using immunoSEQ multiplex PCR, the repertoire was profiled, and TCRdb retains in-frame clones only, with some absent. The table has tens of thousands of clones, 90% to 95% seen once. The gene calls are TRBV27 and TRBJ1-5; 8 bases are a match to TRBD1. The sample here was peripheral blood, taken after pregnancy. This receptor was taken from a female donor in good health, enrolled as a control in a pregnancy study. In nucleotides, the CDR3 is TGTGCCAGCACCGACAGGGGAAGGAGCAATCAGCCCCAGCATTTT. Translating it yields CASTDRGRSNQPQHF.